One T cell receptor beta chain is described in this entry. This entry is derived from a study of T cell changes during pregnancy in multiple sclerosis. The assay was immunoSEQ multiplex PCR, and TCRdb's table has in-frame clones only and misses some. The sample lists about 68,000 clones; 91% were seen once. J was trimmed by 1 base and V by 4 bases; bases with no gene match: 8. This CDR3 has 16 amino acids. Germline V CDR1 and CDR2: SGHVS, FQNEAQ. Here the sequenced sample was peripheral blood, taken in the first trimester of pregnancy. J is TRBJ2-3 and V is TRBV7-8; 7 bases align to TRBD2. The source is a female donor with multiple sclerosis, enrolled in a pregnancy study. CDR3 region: CASSSEGRGGTDTQYF. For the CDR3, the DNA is TGTGCCAGCAGCTCAGAGGGGAGGGGAGGCACAGATACGCAGTATTTT. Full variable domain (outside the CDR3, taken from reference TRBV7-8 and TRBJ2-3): GAGVSQSPRYKVAKRGQDVALRCDPISGHVSLFWYQQALGQGPEFLTYFQNEAQLDKSGLPSDRFFAERPEGSVSTLKIQRTQQEDSAVYLCASSSEGRGGTDTQYFGPGTRLTVL.